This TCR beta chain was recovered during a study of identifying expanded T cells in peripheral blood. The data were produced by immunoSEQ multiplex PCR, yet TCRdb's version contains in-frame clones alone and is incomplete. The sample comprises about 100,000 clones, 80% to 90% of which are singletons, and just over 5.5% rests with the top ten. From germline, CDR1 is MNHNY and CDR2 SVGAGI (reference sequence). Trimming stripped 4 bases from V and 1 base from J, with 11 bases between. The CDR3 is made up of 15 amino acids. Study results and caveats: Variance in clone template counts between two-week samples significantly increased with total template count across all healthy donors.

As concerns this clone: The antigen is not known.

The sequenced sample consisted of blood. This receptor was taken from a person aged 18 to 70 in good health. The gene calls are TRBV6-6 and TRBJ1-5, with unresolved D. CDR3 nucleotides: TGTGCCAGCAGTTCCCTCCTTGGGAGCAATCAGCCCCAGCATTTT. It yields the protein CASSSLLGSNQPQHF.